This TCR beta chain was profiled in a study of shared clonotypes between healthy human individuals. Several immunoSEQ plates held equal portions of the genomic DNA taken from each subset. The protocol was immunoSEQ multiplex PCR, while the TCRdb copy is restricted to in-frame clones and leaves out a portion. The repertoire includes 800,000 to 950,000 clones, about 96% of them detected once, and about 0.21% sits in the top ten. Terminally differentiated effector memory CD45RA+ cells were excluded by CCR7 positive selection of CD45RO-negative cells. Overall study results and limits: Among donors, the sharing of clonotypes was expected to be influenced by sequencing depth.

About this clone: Its antigen is not identified.

This CDR3 has 15 residues. The germline V gene encodes CDR1 MNHNS and CDR2 SASEGT. With V trimmed by 4 bases and J by 9 bases, 10 bases remained unmatched. The chain employs TRBV6-1 and TRBJ2-2, with 8 positions matching TRBD2. The sequenced sample consisted of naive CD8+ T cells sorted from blood. The source is a young man in good health. The CDR3 DNA sequence: TGTGCCAGCAGTGGGACTAGCCCTGGCGGGTGGGAGCTGTTTTTT. Translating gives CASSGTSPGGWELFF.